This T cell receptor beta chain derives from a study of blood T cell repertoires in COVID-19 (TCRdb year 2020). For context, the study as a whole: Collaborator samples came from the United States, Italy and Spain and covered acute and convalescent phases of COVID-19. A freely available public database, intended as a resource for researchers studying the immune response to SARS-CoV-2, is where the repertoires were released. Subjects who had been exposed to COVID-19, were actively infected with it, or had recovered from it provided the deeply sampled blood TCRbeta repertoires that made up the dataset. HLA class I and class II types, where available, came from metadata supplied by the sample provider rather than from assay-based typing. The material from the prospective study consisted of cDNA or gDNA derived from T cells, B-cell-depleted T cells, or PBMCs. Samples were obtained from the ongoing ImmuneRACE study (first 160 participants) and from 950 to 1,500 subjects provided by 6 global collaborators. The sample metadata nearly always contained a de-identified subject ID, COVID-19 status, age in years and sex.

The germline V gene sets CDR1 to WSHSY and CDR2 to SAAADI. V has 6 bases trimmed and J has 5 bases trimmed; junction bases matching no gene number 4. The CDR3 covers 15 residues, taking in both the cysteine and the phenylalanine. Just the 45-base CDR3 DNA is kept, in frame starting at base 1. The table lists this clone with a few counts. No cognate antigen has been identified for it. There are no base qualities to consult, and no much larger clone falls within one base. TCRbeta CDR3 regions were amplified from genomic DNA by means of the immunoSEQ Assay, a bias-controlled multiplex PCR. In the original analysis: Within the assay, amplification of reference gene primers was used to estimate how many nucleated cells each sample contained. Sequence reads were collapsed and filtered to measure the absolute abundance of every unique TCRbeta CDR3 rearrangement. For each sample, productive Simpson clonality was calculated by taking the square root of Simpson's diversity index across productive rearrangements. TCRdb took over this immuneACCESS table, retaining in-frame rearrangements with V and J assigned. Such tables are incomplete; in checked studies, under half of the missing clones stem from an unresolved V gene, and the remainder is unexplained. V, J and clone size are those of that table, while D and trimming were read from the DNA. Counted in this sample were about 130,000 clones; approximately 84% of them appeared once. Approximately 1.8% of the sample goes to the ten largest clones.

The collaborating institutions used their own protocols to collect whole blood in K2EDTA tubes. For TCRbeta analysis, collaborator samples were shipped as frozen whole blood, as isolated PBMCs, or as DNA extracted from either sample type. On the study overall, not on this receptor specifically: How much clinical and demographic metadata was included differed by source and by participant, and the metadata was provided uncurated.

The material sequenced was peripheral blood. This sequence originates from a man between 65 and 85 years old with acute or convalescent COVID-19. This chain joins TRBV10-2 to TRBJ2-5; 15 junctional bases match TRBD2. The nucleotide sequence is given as TGCGCCAGCAGGGGACTAGCGGGGGGATCGGAGACCCAGTACTTC. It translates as CASRGLAGGSETQYF.